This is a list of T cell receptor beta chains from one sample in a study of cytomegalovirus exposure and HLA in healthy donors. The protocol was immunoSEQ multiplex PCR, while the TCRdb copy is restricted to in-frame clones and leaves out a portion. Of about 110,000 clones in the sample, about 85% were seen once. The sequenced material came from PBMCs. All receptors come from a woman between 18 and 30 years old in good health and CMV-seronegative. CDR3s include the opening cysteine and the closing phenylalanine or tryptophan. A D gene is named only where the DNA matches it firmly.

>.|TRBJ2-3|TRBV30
TGTGCCTGGAGGCGATGGGGGGGGTACCGGGACAGGAACTCCGGGGGACCAGATACGCAGTATTTT
CAWRRWGGYRDRNSGGPDTQYF
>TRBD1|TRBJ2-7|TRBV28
TGTGCCAGCAGACTCCCGGGACAGCCTTTCCACGAGCAGTACTTC
CASRLPGQPFHEQYF
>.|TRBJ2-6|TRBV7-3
TGTGCCAGCAGCCCCGAACGGTTCTCTGGGGCCAACGTCCTGACTTTC
CASSPERFSGANVLTF
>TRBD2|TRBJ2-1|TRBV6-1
TGTGCCAGCAGTCGGTTTAGCGGGGGGGCCGATGAGCAGTTCTTC
CASSRFSGGADEQFF
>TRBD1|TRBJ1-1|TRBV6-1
TGTGCCAGCATTTGGACAGGGTGGAACACTGAAGCTTTCTTT
CASIWTGWNTEAFF
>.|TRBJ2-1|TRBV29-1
TGCAGCGTTGAAGATGACGCGGATTACAATGAGCAGTTCTTC
CSVEDDADYNEQFF
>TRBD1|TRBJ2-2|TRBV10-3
TGTGCCTCGCAGGGGGCTAACACCGGGGAGCTGTTTTTT
CASQGANTGELFF
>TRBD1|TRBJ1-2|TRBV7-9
TGTGCCAGCAGGACCCCGGGACAGTTAAACTATGGCTACACCTTC
CASRTPGQLNYGYTF
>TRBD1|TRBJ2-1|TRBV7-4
TGTGCCAGCAGCTTTCCCCGGACAGGGGGCGCGAAAGTCCCCTACAATGAGCAGTTCTTC
CASSFPRTGGAKVPYNEQFF
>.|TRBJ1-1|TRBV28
TGTGCCAGCAGTTTGGGTACAGGGAATCGTGAAGCTTTCTTT
CASSLGTGNREAFF